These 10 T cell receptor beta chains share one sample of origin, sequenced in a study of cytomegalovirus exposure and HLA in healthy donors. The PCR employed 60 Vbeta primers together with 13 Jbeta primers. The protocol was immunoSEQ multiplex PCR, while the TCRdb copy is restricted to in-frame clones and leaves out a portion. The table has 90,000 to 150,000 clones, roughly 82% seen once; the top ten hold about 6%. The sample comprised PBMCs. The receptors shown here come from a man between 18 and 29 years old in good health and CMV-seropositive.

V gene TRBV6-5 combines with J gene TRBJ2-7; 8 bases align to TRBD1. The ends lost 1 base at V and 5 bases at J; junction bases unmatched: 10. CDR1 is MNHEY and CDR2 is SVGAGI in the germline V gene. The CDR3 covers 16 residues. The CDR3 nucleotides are TGTGCCAGCAGTTACTTCGAGGACAGGGTCCGGAACGAGCAGTACTTC. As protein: CASSYFEDRVRNEQYF.

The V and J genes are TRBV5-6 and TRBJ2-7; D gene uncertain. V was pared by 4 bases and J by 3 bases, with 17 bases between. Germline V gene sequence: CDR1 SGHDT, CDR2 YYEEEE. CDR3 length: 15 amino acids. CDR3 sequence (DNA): TGTGCCAGCAGCCCCCCCTTGGGCAGAGACTACGAGCAGTACTTC. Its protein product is CASSPPLGRDYEQYF.

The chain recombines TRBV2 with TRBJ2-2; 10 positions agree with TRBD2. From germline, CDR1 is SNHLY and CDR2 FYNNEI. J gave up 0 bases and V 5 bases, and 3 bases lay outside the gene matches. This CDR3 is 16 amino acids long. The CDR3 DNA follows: TGTGCCAGCAGTCGAACTAGCGGGGCGAACACCGGGGAGCTGTTTTTT. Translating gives CASSRTSGANTGELFF.

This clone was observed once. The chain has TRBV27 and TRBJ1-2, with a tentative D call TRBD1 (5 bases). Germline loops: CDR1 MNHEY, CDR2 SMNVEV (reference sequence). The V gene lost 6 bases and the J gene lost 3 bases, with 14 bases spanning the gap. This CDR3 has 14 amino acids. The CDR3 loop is CASSSGDGDYGYTF. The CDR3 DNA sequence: TGTGCCAGCAGCTCGGGGGACGGAGACTATGGCTACACCTTC.

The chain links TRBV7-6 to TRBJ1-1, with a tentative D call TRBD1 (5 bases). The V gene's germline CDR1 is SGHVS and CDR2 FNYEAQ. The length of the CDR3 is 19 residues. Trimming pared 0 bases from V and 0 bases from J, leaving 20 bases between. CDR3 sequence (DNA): TGTGCCAGCAGCTTAGCGCGCCTATGGAGGGGTAGCATGAACACTGAAGCTTTCTTT. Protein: CASSLARLWRGSMNTEAFF.

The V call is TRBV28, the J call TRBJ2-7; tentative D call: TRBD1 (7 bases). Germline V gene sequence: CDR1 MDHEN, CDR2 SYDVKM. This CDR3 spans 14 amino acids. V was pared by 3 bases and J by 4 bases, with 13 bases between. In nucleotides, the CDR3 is TGTGCCAGCAGTTTTCAGGGGGGACCTTACGAGCAGTACTTC. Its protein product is CASSFQGGPYEQYF.

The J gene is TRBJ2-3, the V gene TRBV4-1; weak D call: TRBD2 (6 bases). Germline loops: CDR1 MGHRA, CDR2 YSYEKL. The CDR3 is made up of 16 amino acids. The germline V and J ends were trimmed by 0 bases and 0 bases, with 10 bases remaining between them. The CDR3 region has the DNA TGCGCCAGCAGCCAAGAGCCTAGCGCAAGCACAGATACGCAGTATTTT. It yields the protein CASSQEPSASTDTQYF.

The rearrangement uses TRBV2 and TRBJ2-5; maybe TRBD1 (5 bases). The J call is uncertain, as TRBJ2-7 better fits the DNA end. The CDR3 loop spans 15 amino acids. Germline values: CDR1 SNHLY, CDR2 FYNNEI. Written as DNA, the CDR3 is TGTGCCAGCAGTGCGTACAGGACACCAGAGTACGAGCAGTACTTC. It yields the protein CASSAYRTPEYEQYF.

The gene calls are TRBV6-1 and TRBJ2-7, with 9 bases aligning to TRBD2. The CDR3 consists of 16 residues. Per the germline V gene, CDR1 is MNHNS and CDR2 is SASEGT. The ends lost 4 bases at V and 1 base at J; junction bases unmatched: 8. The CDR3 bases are TGTGCCAGCAGTGTCCTTGGCACTAGCGGGTCCTACGAGCAGTACTTC. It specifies CASSVLGTSGSYEQYF.

CDR3 sequence reads: CASSILGGEQFF. The CDR3 nucleotides are TGTGCCAGTAGTATCTTGGGGGGAGAGCAGTTCTTC. The chain employs TRBV19 and TRBJ2-1, with a possible D match to TRBD2 (6 bases). V lost 3 bases and J 10 bases, leaving 10 bases between the germline ends. The CDR3 contains 12 residues. In germline, CDR1 is LNHDA, CDR2 SQIVND (reference sequence). The variable domain in full, completed from reference TRBV19 and TRBJ2-1, reads DGGITQSPKYLFRKEGQNVTLSCEQNLNHDAMYWYRQDPGQGLRLIYYSQIVNDFQKGDIAEGYSVSREKKESFPLTVTSAQKNPTAFYLCASSILGGEQFFGPGTRLTVL.